Presented here are 27 T cell receptor beta chains from one specimen sequenced in a study of metastatic and nonmetastatic thyroid tumors. All patients reached thyroid surgery having received no treatment beforehand. TCRdb ran MiXCR on the PCR reads. This table has 20,000 to 25,000 clones, 13% to 15% appearing once. The source material was tumor tissue. The receptors derive from a female donor with papillary thyroid cancer or a benign thyroid nodule (not recorded which). Some clones in this sample may be carry-over from other donors' samples.

This clone was detected many times. This chain uses TRBV5-6 with TRBJ2-2; a weak D match, TRBD1 (5 bases). Germline lookup yields CDR1 SGHDT and CDR2 YYEEEE. The CDR3 consists of 14 residues. V gave up 5 bases and J gave up 0 bases, with 8 bases separating them. The CDR3 reads CASRLQANTGELFF. CDR3 DNA: TGTGCCAGCAGGTTACAGGCGAACACCGGGGAGCTGTTTTTT.

This clone was counted ten times or more. This chain uses TRBV11-3 with TRBJ2-2; the D is unclear. Germline V lookup: CDR1 SGHNT, CDR2 YENEEA. The ends were cut back, 2 bases at V and 2 bases at J, with 3 bases in the middle. CDR3 length equals 13 residues. The DNA for the CDR3 is TGTGCCAGCAGCTTAATTAACACCGGGGAGCTGTTTTTT. It specifies CASSLINTGELFF. The whole variable domain, filled in from reference TRBV11-3 and TRBJ2-2, reads EAGVVQSPRYKIIEKKQPVAFWCNPISGHNTLYWYLQNLGQGPELLIRYENEEAVDDSQLPKDRFSAERLKGVDSTLKIQPAELGDSAVYLCASSLINTGELFFGEGSRLTVL.

This clone was detected ten times or more. This chain connects TRBV6-1 to TRBJ2-5; D may match TRBD1 or TRBD2 (5 bases each). Germline values: CDR1 MNHNS, CDR2 SASEGT. V was shortened by 3 bases and J by 13 bases, with 12 bases between the two germline ends. The CDR3 loop spans 11 amino acids. CDR3 nucleotides: TGTGCCAGCAGTGATTTCGGGGCATGGTACTTC. Translation: CASSDFGAWYF.

In this sample, this clone turned up many times. This clone may be a read error of a much larger clone one base away. At the DNA level, this CDR3 is encoded by other sequences in the same sample as well. The chain carries TRBV30 and TRBJ2-7; the match to TRBD2 covers 8 bases. This CDR3 has 16 amino acids. Germline V lookup: CDR1 GTSNPN, CDR2 SVGIG (reference sequence). The CDR3 is CAWSVERGPNSYEQYF. CDR3 nucleotides: TGCGCCTGGAGTGTTGAGCGGGGGCCCAACTCCTACGAGCAGTACTTC.

This clone was seen a few times. V gene TRBV4-3 combines with J gene TRBJ1-2; D not resolved. The V and J ends lost 1 base and 7 bases respectively, with 16 bases between them. This CDR3 has 15 residues. Germline V CDR1 and CDR2: LGHNA, YSLEER. The CDR3, as DNA: TGCGCCAGCAGCCAAGGTTTCGCAGGCGGTGGTGGCTACACCTTC. It is translated as CASSQGFAGGGGYTF.

As for this clone: It is likely a read error, because the conserved phenylalanine at the end of the CDR3 is missing. The rearrangement joins TRBV20-1 to TRBJ1-5, with D possibly matching TRBD1 (5 bases). Germline CDR1 reads DFQATT; CDR2 reads SNEGSKA (reference sequence). The CDR3 is made up of 15 amino acids. In DNA form, the CDR3 reads TGCAGCGCTATCCCGGGGGAGGTAGGCAATCAGCCCCAGCATTCT. This sequence encodes CSAIPGEVGNQPQHS.

This clone appeared once. The CDR3 nucleotides read TGCGCCAGCAGGGAAGACGGAAACACCATATATTTT. Its translation is CASREDGNTIYF. This chain links TRBV5-1 with TRBJ1-3; D uncertain. CDR3 length: 12 residues. Deletions cut 5 bases from V and 4 bases from J, with 7 bases between. Germline V lookup: CDR1 SGHRS, CDR2 YFSETQ.

In this sample, this clone turned up a few times. The gene calls are TRBV6-1 and TRBJ1-5; D unclear. The CDR3 has 13 amino acids. Between the trimmed V and J ends, which lost 1 base and 6 bases, there was a span of 7 bases. Germline loops: CDR1 MNHNS, CDR2 SASEGT. The CDR3 nucleotides are TGTGCCAGCAGTGAAGAAGAGTTTCAGCCCCAGCATTTT. This translates into CASSEEEFQPQHF.

With regard to this clone: Possible read error: a much larger clone is one base away. Other DNA sequences in the sample encode the same CDR3. The J gene is TRBJ2-3, the V gene TRBV16; 7 nucleotides align to TRBD1. The CDR3 spans 13 residues. Germline CDR1 reads KGHSY; CDR2 reads FQNENV. The J segment lost 4 bases and the V segment lost 3 bases, leaving 1 base of the junction unmatched. CDR3 protein: CASSQQGADTQYF. The CDR3 DNA is TGTGCCAGCAGCCAGCAGGGGGCAGATACGCAGTATTTT. Combining the CDR3 with reference TRBV16 and TRBJ2-3 gives the whole variable domain GEEVAQTPKHLVRGEGQKAKLYCAPIKGHSYVFWYQQVLKNEFKFLISFQNENVFDETGMPKERFSAKCLPNSPCSLEIQATKLEDSAVYFCASSQQGADTQYFGPGTRLTVL.

This clone was detected many times. The chain uses TRBV11-3 and TRBJ1-6; D not certain. This CDR3 is built from 10 residues. In germline, CDR1 is SGHNT, CDR2 YENEEA. Deletions cut 9 bases from V and 10 bases from J, with 7 bases between. The CDR3 DNA follows: TGTGCCAGTAAAAGCTCACCCCTCCACTTT. Translation: CASKSSPLHF.

This clone was counted a few times. CDR3: CASSYSGFFNTDTQYF. CDR3 in DNA: TGTGCCAGCAGTTACTCAGGGTTTTTCAACACAGATACGCAGTATTTT. The chain couples TRBV6-5 to TRBJ2-3; no firm D call. Germline V gene sequence: CDR1 MNHEY, CDR2 SVGAGI. Trimming cost V 0 bases and J 2 bases, with 12 bases left between them. This CDR3 comprises 16 residues.

Judged by abundance, this clone is medium-sized. The V call is TRBV3-1, the J call TRBJ1-1; D might be TRBD1 (5 bases). Trimming took 4 bases from V and 3 from J, leaving 9 bases between them. The CDR3 is made up of 13 amino acids. Germline CDR1 is LGHDT and CDR2 is YNNKEL (reference sequence). The CDR3 here is CASSPWGDTEAFF. The CDR3 DNA sequence: TGTGCCAGCAGCCCGTGGGGGGACACTGAAGCTTTCTTT.

This clone was counted many times. The genes are TRBV11-2 and TRBJ2-2; 10 nucleotides align to TRBD1. The CDR3 contains 16 residues. Germline CDR1 and CDR2: SGHAT and FQNNGV. The V segment lost 5 bases and the J segment 7 bases; nucleotides outside the gene matches: 10. The CDR3 DNA reads TGTGCCAGCAGCCCCTTCCGACAGGGGGCGGGCGGGGAGCTGTTTTTT. Translated, it gives CASSPFRQGAGGELFF.

This clone was counted many times. The chain carries TRBV9 and TRBJ1-1; D gene ambiguous. Germline CDR1 is SGDLS and CDR2 is YYNGEE. The CDR3 has 14 amino acids. V was cut by 0 bases and J by 1 base, with 7 bases left in between. The CDR3 DNA follows: TGTGCCAGCAGCGTAGGGGTAGAGAACACTGAAGCTTTCTTT. Protein sequence: CASSVGVENTEAFF.

This clone was seen ten or more times. J is TRBJ1-5 and V is TRBV14; the D is unclear. CDR1 and CDR2 (germline): SGHDN, FVKESK. Trimming left V 3 bases short and J 2 bases short, with 8 bases between. This CDR3 has 14 amino acids. The DNA of the CDR3 is TGTGCCAGCAGCCAGCAACTCGGCAATCAGCCCCAGCATTTT. Translation gives CASSQQLGNQPQHF.

This clone was seen many times. The chain is built from TRBV7-9 and TRBJ1-1; D is unresolved. The CDR3 contains 13 residues. Deletions cut 8 bases from V and 5 bases from J, with 15 bases between. Per the germline V gene, CDR1 is SEHNR and CDR2 is FQNEAQ (reference sequence). The chain's CDR3 is CASHTAAGTEAFF. CDR3 DNA sequence: TGTGCCAGCCATACAGCCGCCGGAACTGAAGCTTTCTTT.

This clone was found a few times. A read error may explain this, as a much larger clone is one base away. The V call is TRBV12-5, the J call TRBJ2-4; 13 nucleotides match TRBD2. From germline, CDR1 is LGHNT and CDR2 FRNRAP. This CDR3 has 13 residues. The ends lost 8 bases at V and 11 bases at J; junction bases unmatched: 6. The CDR3 here is CASWLLAGGLQYF. CDR3 sequence (DNA): TGTGCTAGTTGGTTACTAGCGGGAGGGCTTCAGTACTTC.

On this clone itself: This may be a read error: a much more frequent sequence differs by one nucleotide. The J gene is TRBJ1-1, the V gene TRBV27; 10 bases match TRBD1. Germline lookup yields CDR1 MNHEY and CDR2 SMNVEV (reference sequence). The CDR3 totals 17 residues. The ends lost 4 bases at V and 3 bases at J; junction bases unmatched: 11. The CDR3 DNA sequence: TGTGCCAGCAGTTCCCCTCGGACAGGGGGAGGGGACACTGAAGCTTTCTTT. As protein: CASSSPRTGGGDTEAFF.

A word on this clone: This may be a read error: a much more frequent sequence differs by one nucleotide. The missing conserved phenylalanine or tryptophan at the end of this CDR3 makes a read error likely. CDR3 DNA sequence: TGTGCCAGCAGTCCTCGGGCAGGGGAGGGTCAGCCCCAGCATTCT. Residues: CASSPRAGEGQPQHS. The chain combines TRBV2 with TRBJ1-5; TRBD1 is a possible D gene (6 bases). The V gene lost 5 bases and the J gene lost 6 bases, with 17 bases spanning the gap. This CDR3 spans 15 amino acids. Germline lookup yields CDR1 SNHLY and CDR2 FYNNEI.

This chain connects TRBV11-2 to TRBJ2-2; D might be TRBD1 (5 bases). Trimming removed 5 bases from V and 7 bases from J, with 20 bases in between. Germline V CDR1 and CDR2: SGHAT, FQNNGV. The CDR3 loop spans 16 amino acids. CDR3 residues: CASSPFRQWACGELFF. The CDR3 DNA follows: TGTGCCAGCAGCCCCTTCCGACAGTGGGCGTGCGGGGAGCTGTTTTTT.

The chain links TRBV30 to TRBJ2-1, with TRBD2 matching over 14 bases. Looked up from germline, CDR1 is GTSNPN and CDR2 is SVGIG (reference sequence). V lost 0 bases, J lost 7 bases, and 5 bases stayed unmatched. The CDR3 loop spans 16 amino acids. In nucleotides, the CDR3 is TGTGCCTGGAGTGTACTCGGGACTAGCGGGAGTAATGAGCAGTTCTTC. Amino acid sequence: CAWSVLGTSGSNEQFF.

This clone has a count of ten or more. This chain joins TRBV4-1 and TRBJ2-1, with D perhaps TRBD1 (6 bases). Trimming removed 1 base from V and 8 bases from J, with 18 bases in between. The germline V gene encodes CDR1 MGHRA and CDR2 YSYEKL. The CDR3 covers 16 residues. The CDR3 DNA reads TGCGCCAGCAGCCAAGTTGGGGGCGCGCATTGGTATGAGCAGTTCTTC. It is translated as CASSQVGGAHWYEQFF.

This clone was found a few times. A read error may explain this, as a much larger clone is one base away. The chain is built from TRBV7-9 and TRBJ2-3; D unresolved. The CDR3 is 13 amino acids. Germline CDR1 reads SEHNR; CDR2 reads FQNEAQ (reference sequence). In DNA form, the CDR3 reads TGTGCCAGCATCTTAGATGGCACAGATACGCAGTATTTT. As protein: CASILDGTDTQYF.

This clone is termed medium-sized. The V and J genes are TRBV7-9 and TRBJ2-7; D unresolved. The CDR3 runs to 13 residues. Between the trimmed V and J ends, which lost 1 base and 5 bases, there was a span of 9 bases. Germline V CDR1 and CDR2: SEHNR, FQNEAQ (reference sequence). The CDR3 loop reads CASSLGSPNEQYF. The DNA for the CDR3 is TGTGCCAGCAGCTTAGGCAGCCCCAACGAGCAGTACTTC.

This clone appeared many times. The junction departs from germline at one end; a sequencing error may be responsible. The chain combines TRBV7-7 with TRBJ2-5; D is possibly TRBD2 (6 bases). CDR1 is SSHAT and CDR2 is FNYEAQ in the germline V gene (reference sequence). The CDR3 totals 15 residues. Here the CDR3 reads CASSLWGEPQETQYF. The CDR3 bases are TGTGCTAGCAGCTTATGGGGGGAGCCCCAAGAGACCCAGTACTTC.

The CDR3 DNA sequence: TGTGCCAGCAGTCCCTCTAGCGCAAGCGGGGAGCTGTTTTTT. Translation: CASSPSSASGELFF. The rearrangement links TRBV28 to TRBJ2-2; possible D gene TRBD2, 6 bases. The CDR3 totals 14 residues. V lost 5 bases to trimming and J lost 7 bases, with 14 bases between them. Germline loops: CDR1 MDHEN, CDR2 SYDVKM.

This chain joins TRBV19 and TRBJ2-7; 8 nucleotides line up with TRBD2. Germline CDR1 is LNHDA and CDR2 is SQIVND (reference sequence). J was trimmed by 0 bases and V by 3 bases; bases with no gene match: 4. The CDR3 length is 15 residues. Written as DNA, the CDR3 is TGTGCCAGTAGTATCTCGACTAGCGACTCCTACGAGCAGTACTTC. This sequence encodes CASSISTSDSYEQYF.